The T cell receptor (beta chain) described here comes from a study of shared clonotypes between healthy human individuals. Study context: Each donor had three CD4 naive, three CD4 memory, two CD8 naive and one CD8 memory plate.

Germline V CDR1 and CDR2: SGHRS, YFSETQ. Between the trimmed V and J ends, which lost 0 bases and 3 bases, there was a span of 8 bases. CDR3 size: 14 residues. This was a deep-level run. Here immunoSEQ multiplex PCR was the method, and the copy in TCRdb shows in-frame clones only, minus some. The sample consists of 600,000 to 750,000 clones, over 60% of them appearing once. As concerns this clone: The same CDR3 arises from other DNA sequences in this sample as well.

CD4+ cells underwent separation, giving CD45RA+ naive and CD45RA-negative memory subsets. The sample was memory CD4+ T cells sorted from blood. Specified subset: CD45RA-negative fraction. This chain connects TRBV5-1 to TRBJ2-3; D is ambiguous. The TCR sequence derives from a woman between 25 and 40 years old in good health. The CDR3: CASSLGGITDTQYF. The DNA of the CDR3 is TGCGCCAGCAGCTTGGGTGGGATAACAGATACGCAGTATTTT.